These T cell receptor beta chains were read from a single sample in a study of control samples from healthy donors and cancer patients. Libraries were prepared by immunoSEQ multiplex PCR; TCRdb keeps only in-frame clonotypes and omits some of them. The sample lists about 96,000 clones, approximately 95% seen once, with approximately 8% in the top ten. The source material was blood. The receptors originated from a man younger than 35 in good health. Each CDR3 is given with its conserved first and last residue. The D gene is left open where the match is weak. Clone sizes are given selectively: once, few, many, or a class where the clone is expanded.

clone_size,d_call,j_call,v_call,cdr3_aa,cdr3_nt
NA,NA,TRBJ1-1,TRBV5-1,CASSQLLNTEAFF,TGCGCCAGCAGCCAGTTATTGAACACTGAAGCTTTCTTT
NA,TRBD2,TRBJ2-5,TRBV18,CASSPTSGQETQYF,TGTGCCAGCTCGCCCACTAGCGGCCAAGAGACCCAGTACTTC
NA,NA,TRBJ1-3,TRBV4-2,CASSRQRSGNTIYF,TGTGCCAGCAGCCGACAGCGCTCTGGAAACACCATATATTTT
NA,NA,TRBJ2-5,TRBV12-5,CASGLGPRRAKVETQYF,TGTGCTAGTGGTTTGGGTCCCAGGCGGGCGAAAGTGGAGACCCAGTACTTC
NA,NA,TRBJ2-5,TRBV25-1,CASSEHPQYF,TGTGCCAGCAGTGAACATCCCCAGTACTTC
NA,TRBD1,TRBJ1-1,TRBV6-5,CASSSQDRGTEAFF,TGTGCCAGCAGTTCCCAAGACAGGGGCACTGAAGCTTTCTTT
NA,TRBD1,TRBJ1-2,TRBV10-3,CAISEGQGRGYGYTF,TGTGCCATCAGTGAGGGACAGGGGAGGGGGTATGGCTACACCTTC
NA,TRBD1,TRBJ2-7,TRBV14,CASSPRDRDTYEQYF,TGTGCCAGCAGCCCCCGGGACAGAGACACCTACGAGCAGTACTTC
NA,NA,TRBJ1-1,TRBV7-3,CASSLSVNTEAFF,TGTGCCAGCAGCTTATCAGTGAACACTGAAGCTTTCTTT
NA,NA,TRBJ1-2,TRBV7-9,CASSLVEGDGYTF,TGTGCCAGCAGCTTAGTTGAGGGCGATGGCTACACCTTC
NA,TRBD1,TRBJ1-1,TRBV7-9,CASSRSTGQGEAFF,TGTGCCAGCAGCAGGAGCACAGGACAGGGTGAAGCTTTCTTT
NA,TRBD1,TRBJ1-2,TRBV12-3/TRBV12-4,CASSPGQNYGYTF,TGTGCCAGCAGTCCGGGACAGAACTATGGCTACACCTTC
few,NA,TRBJ1-1,TRBV7-3,CASSRAGLDTEAFF,TGTGCCAGCAGCCGCGCCGGTCTCGACACTGAAGCTTTCTTT
NA,TRBD1,TRBJ1-5,TRBV30,CAWSDRGGYSNQPQHF,TGTGCCTGGTCGGACAGGGGGGGATATAGCAATCAGCCCCAGCATTTT
NA,NA,TRBJ1-2,TRBV7-9,CASSLQDGPYGYTF,TGTGCCAGCAGCCTCCAGGACGGGCCCTATGGCTACACCTTC
few,NA,TRBJ1-2,TRBV3-1/TRBV3-2,CASSSGIGYGYTF,TGTGCCAGCAGTTCAGGGATTGGCTATGGCTACACCTTC
NA,NA,TRBJ2-6,TRBV10-3,CAISKDNSGANVLTF,TGTGCCATCAGTAAGGATAACTCTGGGGCCAACGTCCTGACTTTC
NA,NA,TRBJ2-1,TRBV21-1,CASRTIRSGTHYNEQFF,TGTGCCAGCAGAACGATCCGTTCCGGGACTCATTACAATGAGCAGTTCTTC
NA,NA,TRBJ1-2,TRBV12-3/TRBV12-4,CASYGAGNAYTF,TGTGCCAGCTACGGGGCAGGGAATGCCTACACCTTC
NA,NA,TRBJ1-1,TRBV7-8,CASSRRGEEAFF,TGTGCCAGCAGCCGGAGGGGGGAAGAAGCTTTCTTT
NA,NA,TRBJ1-5,TRBV14,CASSRGGQPQHF,TGTGCCAGCAGCCGCGGTGGCCAGCCCCAGCATTTT
NA,NA,TRBJ2-2,TRBV5-1,CASSLEAIPNTGELFF,TGCGCCAGCAGCTTGGAGGCAATACCGAACACCGGGGAGCTGTTTTTT
NA,NA,TRBJ1-3,TRBV5-6,CASSLEGHLGNTIYF,TGTGCCAGCAGCTTAGAAGGACATCTGGGAAACACCATATATTTT
NA,TRBD2,TRBJ2-1,TRBV7-9,CASSRTSGSHEQFF,TGTGCCAGCAGCCGGACTAGCGGGAGTCATGAGCAGTTCTTC
NA,NA,TRBJ2-5,TRBV2,CASSADEETQYF,TGTGCCAGCAGTGCTGATGAAGAGACCCAGTACTTC
NA,TRBD2,TRBJ2-5,TRBV6-5,CASSSLAGEGETQYF,TGTGCCAGCAGTTCCCTAGCGGGGGAAGGAGAGACCCAGTACTTC
NA,TRBD1,TRBJ2-5,TRBV12-3/TRBV12-4,CASLRTGRETQYF,TGTGCCAGCCTTAGGACAGGGAGAGAGACCCAGTACTTC
NA,NA,TRBJ1-1,TRBV18,CASSPKRDGNTEAFF,TGTGCCAGCTCACCAAAGCGGGACGGCAACACTGAAGCTTTCTTT
NA,NA,TRBJ1-2,TRBV5-1,CASSFSSFGYTF,TGCGCCAGCAGCTTCAGCTCTTTTGGCTACACCTTC
NA,NA,TRBJ1-5,TRBV19,CASSIGGRRNNQPQHF,TGTGCCAGTAGTATTGGAGGTCGACGGAACAATCAGCCCCAGCATTTT
few,TRBD1,TRBJ1-1,TRBV6-5,CAAGTENTEAFF,TGTGCCGCCGGGACAGAGAACACTGAAGCTTTCTTT
NA,NA,TRBJ2-6,TRBV7-6,CASSLAATGANVLTF,TGTGCCAGCAGCTTAGCAGCTACTGGGGCCAACGTCCTGACTTTC
NA,NA,TRBJ1-5,TRBV19,CASSRWDLYSNQPQHF,TGTGCCAGTAGTCGCTGGGACCTTTATAGCAATCAGCCCCAGCATTTT
NA,NA,TRBJ1-5,TRBV2,CASRGTGFQGQPQHF,TGTGCCAGCAGGGGTACAGGGTTCCAGGGTCAGCCCCAGCATTTT
NA,TRBD2,TRBJ2-2,TRBV27,CASSLSFRIWGGSTGELFF,TGTGCCAGCAGTTTATCTTTTAGGATTTGGGGGGGGAGCACCGGGGAGCTGTTTTTT
NA,TRBD1,TRBJ1-1,TRBV10-3,CAIRAGTGNTEAFF,TGTGCCATCAGAGCCGGGACAGGGAACACTGAAGCTTTCTTT
NA,NA,TRBJ2-5,TRBV6-5,CASSGTREETQYF,TGTGCCAGCAGCGGGACCCGGGAAGAGACCCAGTACTTC
NA,NA,TRBJ1-2,TRBV18,CASSPAHGSSRYGYTF,TGTGCCAGCTCACCGGCCCACGGCAGCTCGCGATATGGCTACACCTTC
NA,NA,TRBJ2-7,TRBV6-2/TRBV6-3,CASSYSAGAYEQYF,TGTGCCAGCAGTTACTCGGCAGGGGCTTACGAGCAGTACTTC
NA,NA,TRBJ1-3,TRBV5-4,CASSLGPSSGNTIYF,TGTGCCAGCAGCTTGGGGCCGTCCTCTGGAAACACCATATATTTT
NA,NA,TRBJ1-1,TRBV2,CASSGPTGTEGAFF,TGTGCCAGCAGTGGTCCTACAGGTACAGAGGGAGCTTTCTTT
NA,NA,TRBJ1-2,TRBV4-1,CASSQVPTTDENGYTF,TGCGCCAGCAGCCAAGTTCCAACGACGGATGAAAATGGCTACACCTTC
once,TRBD1,TRBJ1-2,TRBV29-1,CSVRTGQQLGGYTF,TGCAGCGTTAGAACGGGACAGCAACTTGGAGGCTACACCTTC
once,TRBD2,TRBJ2-1,TRBV9,CASSVASGETGEQFF,TGTGCCAGCAGCGTAGCTAGCGGGGAAACTGGGGAGCAGTTCTTC
NA,NA,TRBJ1-6,TRBV30,CAWSTDSYNSPLHF,TGTGCCTGGAGCACGGACAGCTATAATTCACCCCTCCACTTT
NA,NA,TRBJ2-7,TRBV27,CASRPRTVPYEQYF,TGTGCCAGCAGACCCCGGACAGTTCCCTACGAGCAGTACTTC
NA,TRBD1,TRBJ2-1,TRBV7-2,CASTGTGDNNEQFF,TGTGCCAGTACCGGGACAGGGGATAACAATGAGCAGTTCTTC
NA,NA,TRBJ1-5,TRBV4-1,CASSQASNQPQHF,TGCGCCAGCAGCCAAGCGAGCAATCAGCCCCAGCATTTT
NA,NA,TRBJ1-5,TRBV6-4,CASRTTGESSFNQPQHF,TGTGCCAGCAGGACCACAGGAGAGAGTTCCTTCAATCAGCCCCAGCATTTT
NA,NA,TRBJ2-7,TRBV18,CASSPQGYSYEQYF,TGTGCCAGCTCACCACAGGGTTATTCCTACGAGCAGTACTTC
once,NA,TRBJ2-1,TRBV12-5,CASGLGTGQGNEQFF,NA
NA,NA,TRBJ1-1,TRBV7-2,CASSLIGAGTEAFF,TGTGCCAGCAGCCTTATTGGGGCAGGGACTGAAGCTTTCTTT